This record covers a single TCR beta chain. Its cognate antigen has yet to be identified. Per-base qualities were not stored, and no clone one base away is much larger. This sample was taken from a study of cytomegalovirus exposure and HLA in healthy donors (dated by TCRdb to the late 2010s). With respect to the entire study: According to an earlier analysis of 550 to 700 of the donors, about 180 million T cells yielded 117 million unique TCR beta sequences and 276 Gb of sequence data. Along with the roughly 670-subject first cohort, a separate validation cohort of over 90 different subjects was used. The study was designed to test whether signatures of past pathogen exposure could be identified by cataloging public T cell receptors. The genetic ancestry cluster associated with self-reported Caucasian donors included approximately 85% of the 300 to 400 genotyped donors. In a later analysis, previously published TCR beta repertoires from 550 to 750 donors were re-analyzed and high-resolution HLA genotyping was added so that TCR occurrence patterns could be studied. An earlier analysis of 587 of the donors used high-throughput TCR beta sequencing to judge whether each TCR beta V gene segment behaved as functional or pseudogenic. Several DR-DQ haplotypes were handled as single units for association and clustering, since linkage in the cohort was strong. High-throughput TCR immunosequencing, statistical association of individual TCRs with disease status, and machine learning were combined to predict cytomegalovirus infection status. Among some 400 genotyped donors of the cohort, an average of roughly 230,000 unique TCR beta nucleotide sequences was sequenced per donor, of which about 18% were non-productive. Typing coverage differed by locus: A, B, C, DRB1 and DQB1 were typed in about 629-630 donors, DQA1 in about 500, DPA1 in 600 to 610, and DPB1 in 400 to 490. The later analysis used no new phenotypic data to find candidate immune exposures, relying instead on TCR beta sequences and their occurrence across donors. Every discovery cohort repertoire had been produced on one sequencing platform. HLA typing covered class I and class II loci at four-digit resolution. Roughly 300 gigabases of sequencing data and around 88 million unique TCR sequences made up an early release that covered 640 HLA-typed donors. Genome-wide SNP genotypes for about 60% of the roughly 670 donors were used in a later genetic analysis, which treated that subset as a discovery cohort. Donor age, sex, ethnicity and CMV serostatus were compiled alongside the repertoire data. Using immunosequencing, the study profiled T cell repertoires from some 670 subjects and related those repertoires to cytomegalovirus serostatus. Summary of the overall study and its limitations: The earlier analysis of a few hundred of the donors excluded over 15 rarely observed V segments, including chromosome 9 orphons, because counts were too low. According to a later analysis, parvovirus B19, influenza, CMV and Epstein-Barr virus appeared linked to several top co-occurrence clusters. In this cohort, only TCR beta chains were sequenced, and detectable features were limited by the absence of alpha or paired-chain data. In a later analysis, the rate of TCR association differed among HLA loci, with DRB1 alleles having the most associated TCRs and HLA-C alleles having the fewest. Most TCR sequences were observed very rarely across donors, whereas some public TCRs were present in many individuals. The authors suggested that the approach could potentially be generalized to other disease states and immunological phenotypes. Strong co-occurrence of HLA alleles, especially DR and DQ, made assigning TCR associations to individual alleles difficult. The classifier was reported to diagnose cytomegalovirus status with high specificity and sensitivity in both the original cohort and the validation cohort. In a later analysis, most CMV-associated TCR beta chains were found to appear HLA-restricted, with HLA associations seemingly driven largely by CMV exposure. At a false discovery rate of 0.05, a later analysis linked 16,000 or so TCR beta sequences to specific HLA alleles. A further reported finding was that TCR beta sequences accurately predicted the HLA-A and HLA-B alleles for most subjects in the first cohort. A few of the identified cytomegalovirus-associated TCR beta chains were confirmed in vitro to be specific for cytomegalovirus antigens. An association between a missense DCLRE1C variant and V-gene and J-gene trimming of TCR beta chains was found in a later genetic analysis and replicated in an independent cohort. The study gave a list of under 200 TCR beta chains associated with cytomegalovirus. Because some donors lacked HLA typing at each locus, the association tests relied only on the typed subset. The presence/absence analyses assumed that sequencing depth was roughly uniform across donors, and that assumption may not be true. Linkage disequilibrium might explain the correlated functional status among segregating V segments, but an unknown experimental factor could not be ruled out. In an earlier analysis of more than 450 of the donors, most TCR beta V segments were observed in productive rearrangements about 90% or about 30% of the time, broadly matching IMGT annotations. The sequencing pipeline was judged likely to have produced a cluster of highly shared sequence variants as a technical artifact. In a later analysis, HLA-associated TCR beta chains were found to be more clonally expanded and to have lower generation probabilities than equally common non-associated chains. CMV serostatus was the only immune exposure information available for the cohort. Compared with the approximately 670-donor mean, donors in an Asian-associated ancestry cluster had fewer N-insertions in productive TCRs, according to a later genetic analysis.

The library came from the immunoSEQ multiplex PCR assay. For the multiplex PCR, a mixture combining 60 forward primers for TCR Vbeta segments and 13 reverse primers for TCR Jbeta segments was used. Amplification of the CDR3 region of rearranged TCR beta genes was performed with a multiplex PCR assay on genomic DNA. On the Illumina HiSeq System, the amplified TCR beta libraries were sequenced as 87-base-pair reads. Under the source paper's analysis protocol: A later analysis tallied around 82 million unique TCR beta chains across the 666 repertoires, and about 10 million of those chains were shared by two or more donors. Raw reads were error-corrected and collapsed into unique sequences by a nearest-neighbor algorithm in which closely related sequences were merged to remove PCR and sequencing errors. V, D and J gene segments were assigned by aligning CDR3 sequences to IMGT reference sequences. For a sequence to be retained, a match of at least six nucleotides was required to both a V gene segment and a J gene segment. Rearrangements were called productive when the CDR3 lacked stop codons and stayed in frame with V and J; all others were non-productive. Following IMGT convention, CDR3 was defined as the stretch from the second conserved V-encoded cysteine to the conserved J-encoded phenylalanine. The earlier analysis of about 530 of the donors excluded any sequence lacking an unambiguous match to a single V gene segment. An earlier analysis of a few hundred of the donors called V segments functional above 56.7% productive rearrangements and segregating when the between-donor standard deviation exceeded 5%. A statistical classification framework was developed to diagnose cytomegalovirus status using the catalog of TCR beta chain sequences. In a later analysis, V and J genes were assigned by comparing TCR nucleotide sequences against IMGT/GENE-DB human TR gene sequences. In a later analysis, CDR3 sequences and most-parsimonious VDJ recombination scenarios were assigned using the TCRdist pipeline. In a later analysis, each TCR beta chain was defined by its CDR3 amino acid sequence together with its V-gene family, and reads lacking a unique V-gene family were excluded. To address suspected cross-contamination and a sequencing artifact, a later analysis removed several hundred highly shared, low-generation-probability nucleotide sequences. For each public chain, a later analysis derived a clonal expansion index from normalized ranks of inferred template counts within each repertoire. Generation probabilities in a later analysis came from a VDJ recombination model fitted to out-of-frame rearrangements, and those results were checked against IGoR. A later analysis scored TCR-TCR, TCR-HLA and TCR-CMV co-occurrence with hypergeometric tests, applying a repertoire-size bias correction to TCR pairs. False discovery rates were estimated in a later analysis by permuting HLA or CMV assignments 20 times. In a later analysis, co-occurring TCRs were grouped using DBSCAN, and TCRdist sequence similarity was added for clustering within HLA-allele-positive subsets. Co-occurrence clustering excluded repertoires with fewer than 30,000 or more than 120,000 public chains, plus five with anomalous nucleotide sharing. Drawn from immuneACCESS, this table holds only the in-frame rearrangements with V and J called that TCRdb kept. Clones are partly lost; checked studies trace under half to an unresolved V gene and leave the rest unexplained. V, J and clone size derive from that table, while D and trimming were established from the DNA sequence. The sample table records roughly 140,000 clones; approximately 79% of these occur just once. Under 8.5% of the sample goes to the ten largest clones.

The cohort comprised some 700 healthy bone marrow donors. Cohort members were all nominally healthy when sampled, although unrecorded immune exposures were likely present. The donor tested CMV seropositive, placing the donor among the roughly 300 seropositive members of the cohort. Each donor provided a peripheral blood sample, and peripheral blood mononuclear cells were used for TCR beta sequencing. The Qiagen DNeasy Blood Extraction Kit was used to extract genomic DNA from the blood cell samples. The source is a woman aged 50 to 60 in good health and CMV-seropositive. The material sequenced was PBMCs.

The DNA reads as follows: TGTGCCAGTTGGACAGGGGGACATGGCTACACCTTC. This encodes CASWTGGHGYTF. Recombination connected TRBV25-1 to TRBJ1-2, with TRBD1 matching 10 junction bases. Measured from the cysteine to the phenylalanine, the CDR3 is 12 residues long. Only CDR3 DNA is held: 36 bases, read in frame from base 1. Trimming accounts for 9 bases at V and 6 bases at J, while the number of junction bases matched to no gene is 4. Reading the germline V gene gives CDR1 MGHDK and CDR2 SYGVNS.